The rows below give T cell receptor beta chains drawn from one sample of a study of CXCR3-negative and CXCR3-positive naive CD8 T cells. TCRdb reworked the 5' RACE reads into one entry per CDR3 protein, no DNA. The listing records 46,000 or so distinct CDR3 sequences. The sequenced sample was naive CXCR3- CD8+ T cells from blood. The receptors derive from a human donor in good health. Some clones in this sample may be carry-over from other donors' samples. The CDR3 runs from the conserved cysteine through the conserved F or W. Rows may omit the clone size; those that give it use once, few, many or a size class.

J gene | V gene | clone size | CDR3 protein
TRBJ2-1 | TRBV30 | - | CAWTLEPGQFF
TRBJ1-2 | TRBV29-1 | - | CSVEAAGNDGYTF
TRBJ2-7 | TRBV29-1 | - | CSVEDLLAEQYF
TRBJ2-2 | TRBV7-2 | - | CASSLILGAGNTGELFF
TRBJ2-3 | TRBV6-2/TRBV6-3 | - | CASIEAGAYTDTQYF
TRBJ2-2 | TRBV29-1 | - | CSGSRDEGFPGELFF
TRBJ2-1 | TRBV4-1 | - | CASSQTTGRAVEDEQFF
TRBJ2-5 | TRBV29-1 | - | CSVEGWKETQYF
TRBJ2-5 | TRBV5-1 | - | CASITGLASGETQYF
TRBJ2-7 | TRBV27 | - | CASSPRGTGGYEQYF
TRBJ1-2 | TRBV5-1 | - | CASSLEGTGDGYTF
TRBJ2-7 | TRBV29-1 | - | CSVEDSGDRGSYEQYF
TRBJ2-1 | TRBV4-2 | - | CASSQEGVGSTYNEQFF
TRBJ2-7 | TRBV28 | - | CASSLIQGANEQYF
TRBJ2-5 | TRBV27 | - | CASSFASGRRETQYF
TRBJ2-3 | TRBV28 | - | CASSSIWVAGSEGDTQYF
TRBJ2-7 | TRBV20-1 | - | CSARSGDTYEQYF
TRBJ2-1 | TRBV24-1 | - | CATSPSGSSYNEQFF
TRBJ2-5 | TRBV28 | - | CASSRPGYTETQYF
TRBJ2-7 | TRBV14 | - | CASSYWDVAYEQYF
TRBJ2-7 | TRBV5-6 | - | CASSLLDSSYEQYF
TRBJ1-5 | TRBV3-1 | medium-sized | CASSQAGVDTGKSNQPQHF
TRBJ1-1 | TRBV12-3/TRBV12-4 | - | CASGIGTYTEAFF
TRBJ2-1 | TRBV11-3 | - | CASSPHLGGPYNEQFF